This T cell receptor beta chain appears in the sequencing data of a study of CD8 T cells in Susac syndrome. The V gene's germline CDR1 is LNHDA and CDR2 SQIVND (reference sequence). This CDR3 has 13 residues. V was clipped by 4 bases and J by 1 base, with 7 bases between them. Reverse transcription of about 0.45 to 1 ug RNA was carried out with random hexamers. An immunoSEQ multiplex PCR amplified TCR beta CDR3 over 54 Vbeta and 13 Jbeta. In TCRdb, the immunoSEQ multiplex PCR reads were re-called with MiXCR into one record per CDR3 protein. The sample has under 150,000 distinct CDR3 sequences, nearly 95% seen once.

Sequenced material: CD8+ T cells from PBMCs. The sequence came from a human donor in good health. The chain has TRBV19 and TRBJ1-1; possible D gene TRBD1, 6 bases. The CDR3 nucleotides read TGTGCCAGTAGTACGGGACAGAACACTGAAGCTTTCTTT. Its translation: CASSTGQNTEAFF.